The next 19 T cell receptor beta chains were all read from a single sample in a study of cytomegalovirus exposure and HLA in healthy donors. The PCR employed 60 Vbeta primers together with 13 Jbeta primers. TCRdb's table, derived via immunoSEQ multiplex PCR, lists solely in-frame clones and lacks some. The data show 130,000 or so clones, with roughly 80% seen just once and around 1.5% held by the top ten. The source material was PBMCs. These receptors were obtained from a female donor in good health and CMV-seronegative.

The V call is TRBV7-2, the J call TRBJ1-2; D uncertain. Germline CDR1 is SGHTA and CDR2 is FQGNSA. The CDR3 has 12 amino acids. V was shortened by 3 bases and J by 10 bases, with 12 bases between the two germline ends. This CDR3 is CASSFSGTDYTF. CDR3 nucleotide sequence: TGTGCCAGCAGCTTTTCGGGAACAGACTACACCTTC.

The genes are TRBV2 and TRBJ2-1, with a possible D match to TRBD1 (6 bases). Germline assignment: CDR1 SNHLY and CDR2 FYNNEI. The CDR3 has 13 residues. V lost 7 bases, J lost 7 bases, and 14 bases lay in between. DNA of the CDR3: TGTGCCAGCACGGTACAGGGACCTAATGAGCAGTTCTTC. It is translated as CASTVQGPNEQFF.

Only a few counts were recorded for this clone. This chain joins TRBV9 and TRBJ1-1; the D gene is possibly TRBD1 (6 bases). Trimming cost V 4 bases and J 4 bases, with 17 bases left between them. This CDR3 has 15 amino acids. Germline CDR1 SGDLS, CDR2 YYNGEE. The CDR3: CASSTSGGGGTEAFF. The CDR3, as DNA: TGTGCCAGCAGCACAAGCGGAGGGGGGGGCACTGAAGCTTTCTTT.

As for this clone: Its ends do not fully match the called genes, so a read error is possible. The J gene is TRBJ2-7, the V gene TRBV7-9; D tentatively fits TRBD1 or TRBD2 (5 bases each). The germline V gene encodes CDR1 SEHNR and CDR2 FQNEAQ (reference sequence). CDR3 length: 16 amino acids. CDR3 sequence reads: CSSSGEITGRRYEQYF. In DNA, the CDR3 is TGTTCCAGCAGCGGAGAGATAACAGGACGGCGCTACGAGCAGTACTTC.

J is TRBJ2-1 and V is TRBV5-1; a possible D gene is TRBD1 (5 bases). CDR1 is SGHRS, CDR2 YFSETQ, per germline. V lost 1 base and J 6 bases, leaving 5 bases between the germline ends. The CDR3 totals 12 residues. CDR3 protein: CASSLTGNEQFF. The DNA of the CDR3 is TGCGCCAGCAGCTTGACAGGCAATGAGCAGTTCTTC.

V and J are TRBV5-1 and TRBJ1-1, with 7 bases matching TRBD1. Unmatched junction bases numbered 9, after V lost 3 bases and J lost 7 bases. This CDR3 spans 14 amino acids. Germline values: CDR1 SGHRS, CDR2 YFSETQ. The CDR3 DNA follows: TGCGCCAGCAGCTCCCGCCCGAGACAGGGTGAAGCTTTCTTT. Translation gives CASSSRPRQGEAFF.

This clone was detected a few times. This chain uses TRBV28 with TRBJ1-3; possibly TRBD1 for D (5 bases). The CDR3 has 13 residues. Germline CDR1 reads MDHEN; CDR2 reads SYDVKM. Trimming removed 8 bases from V and 4 bases from J, with 12 bases in between. The CDR3 here is CASYGGSGNTIYF. For the CDR3, the DNA is TGTGCCAGCTATGGGGGGTCCGGAAACACCATATATTTT.

V and J are TRBV11-1 and TRBJ1-1, with no clear D. V gave up 4 bases and J gave up 0 bases, with 18 bases separating them. Germline lookup yields CDR1 SGHAT and CDR2 FQDESV (reference sequence). The CDR3 runs to 17 residues. CDR3 nucleotide sequence: TGTGCCAGCAGCTCTCCCCCCGGAGGGAATTTGAACACTGAAGCTTTCTTT. Protein sequence: CASSSPPGGNLNTEAFF.

This rearrangement joins TRBV5-6 to TRBJ2-5; D perhaps matches TRBD2 (5 bases). V gave up 0 bases and J gave up 5 bases, with 11 bases separating them. The CDR3 has 14 amino acids. Germline V gene sequence: CDR1 SGHDT, CDR2 YYEEEE. As DNA, the CDR3 is TGTGCCAGCAGCTTGGTTGGAGGTGACGAGACCCAGTACTTC. Protein sequence: CASSLVGGDETQYF.

The chain is built from TRBV19 and TRBJ1-5; TRBD1 aligns across 12 bases. The CDR3 covers 14 residues. The J segment lost 5 bases and the V segment lost 7 bases, leaving 3 bases of the junction unmatched. Germline loops: CDR1 LNHDA, CDR2 SQIVND (reference sequence). The CDR3 DNA follows: TGTGCCAGTACCGGGACAGGGGGCTATCAGCCCCAGCATTTT. Protein product: CASTGTGGYQPQHF.

This clone appeared a few times. V usage is TRBV6-1 and J usage is TRBJ1-1; D gene unclear. Germline V gene lookup returns CDR1 MNHNS and CDR2 SASEGT. V was cut by 10 bases and J by 1 base, with 19 bases left in between. The CDR3 has 15 amino acids. The CDR3 sequence is CAIKKAGSTNTEAFF. The CDR3 bases are TGTGCCATCAAGAAGGCAGGTAGTACGAACACTGAAGCTTTCTTT.

V usage is TRBV2 and J usage is TRBJ1-6; TRBD1 matches 8 bases. The CDR3 has 14 amino acids. The J segment lost 8 bases and the V segment lost 1 base, leaving 1 base of the junction unmatched. CDR1 is SNHLY, CDR2 FYNNEI, per germline. The CDR3 reads CASSEDRGYSPLHF. CDR3 DNA sequence: TGTGCCAGCAGTGAAGACAGGGGGTATTCACCCCTCCACTTT. The full variable domain, in which reference TRBV2 and TRBJ1-6 provide the parts outside the CDR3, is EPEVTQTPSHQVTQMGQEVILRCVPISNHLYFYWYRQILGQKVEFLVSFYNNEISEKSEIFDDQFSVERPDGSNFTLKIRSTKLEDSAMYFCASSEDRGYSPLHFGNGTRLTVT.

V gene TRBV7-2 combines with J gene TRBJ1-1, with TRBD1 matching 8 bases. Trimming took 5 bases from V and 0 from J; bases not matched to a gene: 5. The CDR3 consists of 15 residues. Germline loops: CDR1 SGHTA, CDR2 FQGNSA. This CDR3 is CASSGQGRLNTEAFF. The CDR3 DNA follows: TGTGCCAGCAGCGGACAGGGACGTCTGAACACTGAAGCTTTCTTT.

The V call is TRBV7-2, the J call TRBJ2-5; 11 nucleotides match TRBD2. Germline loops: CDR1 SGHTA, CDR2 FQGNSA. The CDR3 loop spans 16 amino acids. V gave up 2 bases and J gave up 5 bases; unmatched junction bases: 7. The CDR3 nucleotides are TGTGCCAGCAGCTTAAGGTCTAGCGGGGGGAGGGAGACCCAGTACTTC. Translation gives CASSLRSSGGRETQYF.

This clone turned up a few times. The V and J genes are TRBV27 and TRBJ1-1, with unresolved D. Germline V CDR1 and CDR2: MNHEY, SMNVEV (reference sequence). The CDR3 extends over 15 amino acids. The germline V and J ends were trimmed by 5 bases and 1 base, with 14 bases remaining between them. In DNA, the CDR3 is TGTGCCAGCAGTCCTTATAGCCCATCGAACACTGAAGCTTTCTTT. It translates to CASSPYSPSNTEAFF.

The chain combines TRBV6-1 with TRBJ2-7; 8 positions match TRBD2. Germline CDR1 reads MNHNS; CDR2 reads SASEGT. This CDR3 has 12 amino acids. After removal of 10 bases from V and 2 bases from J, the junction contained 4 bases not matched to a gene. The CDR3 spells CANGGETYEQYF. CDR3 nucleotide sequence: TGTGCCAACGGGGGGGAAACCTACGAGCAGTACTTC.

This clone was seen a single time. J is TRBJ1-1 and V is TRBV13, with 7 bases identical to TRBD1. Germline-derived CDR1 and CDR2 are PRHDT and FYEKMQ (reference sequence). Unmatched junction bases numbered 20, after V lost 5 bases and J lost 2 bases. The CDR3 length is 19 residues. The CDR3 loop reads CASSLPQGDRDFSNTEAFF. The CDR3, as DNA: TGTGCCAGCAGCCTACCCCAGGGTGACAGGGATTTTTCCAACACTGAAGCTTTCTTT.

The chain carries TRBV5-1 and TRBJ1-1, with D uncertain. V dropped 4 bases and J dropped 6 bases, with 25 bases sitting between them. The germline V gene encodes CDR1 SGHRS and CDR2 YFSETQ. The CDR3 extends over 17 amino acids. CDR3 region: CASSTESPSFRGPEAFF. CDR3 in DNA: TGCGCCAGCAGCACCGAGTCTCCCTCTTTCCGGGGTCCTGAAGCTTTCTTT.

The chain carries TRBV9 and TRBJ1-4; 7 bases line up with TRBD1. Germline CDR1 reads SGDLS; CDR2 reads YYNGEE. CDR3 length: 15 amino acids. The J segment lost 6 bases and the V segment lost 0 bases, leaving 5 bases of the junction unmatched. The CDR3 reads CASSVAGTDDEKLFF. For the CDR3, the DNA is TGTGCCAGCAGCGTAGCCGGGACAGACGATGAAAAACTGTTTTTT.